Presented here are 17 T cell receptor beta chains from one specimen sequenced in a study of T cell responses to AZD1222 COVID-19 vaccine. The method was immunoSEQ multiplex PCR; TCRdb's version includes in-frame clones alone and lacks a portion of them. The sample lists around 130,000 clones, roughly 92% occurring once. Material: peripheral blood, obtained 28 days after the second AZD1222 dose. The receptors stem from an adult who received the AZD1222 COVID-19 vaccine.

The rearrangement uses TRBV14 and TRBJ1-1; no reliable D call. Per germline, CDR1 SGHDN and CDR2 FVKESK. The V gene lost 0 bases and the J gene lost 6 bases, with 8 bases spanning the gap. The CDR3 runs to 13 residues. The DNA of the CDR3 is TGTGCCAGCAGCCAAGATCGTTCGGCTGAAGCTTTCTTT. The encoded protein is CASSQDRSAEAFF.

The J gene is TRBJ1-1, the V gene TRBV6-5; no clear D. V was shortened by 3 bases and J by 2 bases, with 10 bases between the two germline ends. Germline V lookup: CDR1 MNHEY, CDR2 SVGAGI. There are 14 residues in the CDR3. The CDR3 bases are TGTGCCAGCAGTTATAGAGGAATTAACACTGAAGCTTTCTTT. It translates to CASSYRGINTEAFF.

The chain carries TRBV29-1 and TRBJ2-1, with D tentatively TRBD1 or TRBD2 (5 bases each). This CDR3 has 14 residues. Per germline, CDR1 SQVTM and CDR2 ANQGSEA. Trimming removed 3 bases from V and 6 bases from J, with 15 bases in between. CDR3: CSVEPGDGVNEQFF. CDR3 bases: TGCAGCGTTGAGCCCGGGGACGGAGTCAATGAGCAGTTCTTC.

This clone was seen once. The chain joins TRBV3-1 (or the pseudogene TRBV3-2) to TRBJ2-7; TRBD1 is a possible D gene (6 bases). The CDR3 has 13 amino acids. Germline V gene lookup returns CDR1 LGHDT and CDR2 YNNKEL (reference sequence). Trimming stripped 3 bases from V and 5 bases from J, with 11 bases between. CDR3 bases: TGTGCCAGCAGCCAGGGGGCCGTCAACGAGCAGTACTTC. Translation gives CASSQGAVNEQYF.

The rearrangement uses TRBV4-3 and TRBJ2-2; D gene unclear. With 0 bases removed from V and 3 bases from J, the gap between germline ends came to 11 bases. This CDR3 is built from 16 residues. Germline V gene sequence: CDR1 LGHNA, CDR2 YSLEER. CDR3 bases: TGCGCCAGCAGCCAAGACGCCACCCCGGACACCGGGGAGCTGTTTTTT. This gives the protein CASSQDATPDTGELFF.

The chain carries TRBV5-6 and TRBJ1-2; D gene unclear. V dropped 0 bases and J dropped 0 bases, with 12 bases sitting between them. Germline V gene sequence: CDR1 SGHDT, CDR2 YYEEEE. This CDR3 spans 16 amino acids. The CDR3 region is CASSLAQSVANYGYTF. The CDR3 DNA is TGTGCCAGCAGCTTGGCCCAGTCAGTAGCTAACTATGGCTACACCTTC.

CDR3 nucleotides: TGCGCCAGCAGCTTGATGGGGGTTGAAGCTTTCTTT. Translation gives CASSLMGVEAFF. This chain joins TRBV5-1 and TRBJ1-1; TRBD1 might be the D (5 bases). Per the germline V gene, CDR1 is SGHRS and CDR2 is YFSETQ. The V and J ends lost 1 base and 7 bases respectively, with 8 bases between them. The CDR3 extends over 12 amino acids.

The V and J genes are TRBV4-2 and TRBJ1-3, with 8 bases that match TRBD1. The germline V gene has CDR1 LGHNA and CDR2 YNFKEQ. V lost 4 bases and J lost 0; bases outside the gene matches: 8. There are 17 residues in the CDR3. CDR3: CASSLSGTGSSGNTIYF. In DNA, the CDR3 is TGTGCCAGCAGCCTATCCGGGACAGGATCCTCTGGAAACACCATATATTTT.

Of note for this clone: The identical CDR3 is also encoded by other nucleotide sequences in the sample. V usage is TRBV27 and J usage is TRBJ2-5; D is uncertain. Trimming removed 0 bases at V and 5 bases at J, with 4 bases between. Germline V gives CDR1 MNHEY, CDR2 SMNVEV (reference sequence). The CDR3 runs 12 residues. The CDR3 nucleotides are TGTGCCAGCAGTTTATCTGGGGAGACCCAGTACTTC. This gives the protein CASSLSGETQYF.

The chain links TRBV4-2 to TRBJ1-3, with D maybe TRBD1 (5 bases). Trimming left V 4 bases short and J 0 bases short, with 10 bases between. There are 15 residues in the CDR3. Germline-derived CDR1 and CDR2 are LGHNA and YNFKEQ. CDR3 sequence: CASSPPTASGNTIYF. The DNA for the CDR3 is TGTGCCAGCAGCCCCCCGACAGCCTCTGGAAACACCATATATTTT.

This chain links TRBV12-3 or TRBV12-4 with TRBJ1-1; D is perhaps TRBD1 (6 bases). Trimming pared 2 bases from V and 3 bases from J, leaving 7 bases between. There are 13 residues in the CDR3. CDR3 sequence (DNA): TGTGCCAGCAGTTTACAGGGGCACACTGAAGCTTTCTTT. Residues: CASSLQGHTEAFF.

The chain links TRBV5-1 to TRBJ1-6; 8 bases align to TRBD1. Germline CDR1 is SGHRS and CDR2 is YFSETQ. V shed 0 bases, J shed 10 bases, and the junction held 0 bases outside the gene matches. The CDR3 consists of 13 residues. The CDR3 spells CASSLGQGSPLHF. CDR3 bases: TGCGCCAGCAGCTTGGGACAGGGGTCACCCCTCCACTTT.

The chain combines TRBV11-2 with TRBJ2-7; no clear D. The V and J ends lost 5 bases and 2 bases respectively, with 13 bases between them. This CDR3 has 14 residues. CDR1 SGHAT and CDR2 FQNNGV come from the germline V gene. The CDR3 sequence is CASSPTVYPYEQYF. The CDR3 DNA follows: TGTGCCAGCAGCCCCACGGTTTATCCCTACGAGCAGTACTTC.

CDR3 region: CASSQQGSGEKLFF. The CDR3 region has the DNA TGTGCCAGCAGTCAACAGGGGAGCGGTGAAAAACTGTTTTTT. The rearrangement uses TRBV6-6 and TRBJ1-4; 7 bases are shared with TRBD1. Trimming took 5 bases from V and 7 from J; bases not matched to a gene: 7. CDR1 is MNHNY and CDR2 is SVGAGI in the germline V gene (reference sequence). The CDR3 contains 14 residues.

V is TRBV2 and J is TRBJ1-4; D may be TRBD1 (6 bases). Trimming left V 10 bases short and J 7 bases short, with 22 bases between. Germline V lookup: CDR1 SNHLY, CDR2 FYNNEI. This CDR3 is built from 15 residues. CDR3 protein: CATHSRRDNAEKLFF. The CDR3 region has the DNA TGTGCCACCCACAGCAGGCGGGACAATGCTGAAAAACTGTTTTTT.

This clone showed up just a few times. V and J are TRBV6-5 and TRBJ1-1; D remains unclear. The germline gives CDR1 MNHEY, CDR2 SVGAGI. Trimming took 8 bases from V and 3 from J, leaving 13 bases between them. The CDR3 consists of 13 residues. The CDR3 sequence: CASRYHGDTEAFF. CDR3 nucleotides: TGTGCCAGCCGGTACCACGGAGACACTGAAGCTTTCTTT.

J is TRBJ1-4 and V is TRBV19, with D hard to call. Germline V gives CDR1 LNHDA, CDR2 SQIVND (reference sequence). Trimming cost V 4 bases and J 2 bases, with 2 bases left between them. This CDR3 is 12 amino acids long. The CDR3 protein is CASSTTNEKLFF. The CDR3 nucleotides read TGTGCCAGTAGTACGACTAATGAAAAACTGTTTTTT.